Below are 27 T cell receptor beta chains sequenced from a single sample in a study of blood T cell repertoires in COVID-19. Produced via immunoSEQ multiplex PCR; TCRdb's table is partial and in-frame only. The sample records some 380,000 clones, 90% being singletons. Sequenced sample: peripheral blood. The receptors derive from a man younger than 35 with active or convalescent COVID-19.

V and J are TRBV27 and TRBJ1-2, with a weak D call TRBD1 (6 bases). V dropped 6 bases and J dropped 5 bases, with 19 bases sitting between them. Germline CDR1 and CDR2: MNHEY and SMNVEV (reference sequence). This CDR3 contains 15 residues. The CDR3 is CASSPMGGASYGYTF. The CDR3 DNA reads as TGTGCCAGCAGCCCGATGGGGGGGGCAAGTTATGGCTACACCTTC.

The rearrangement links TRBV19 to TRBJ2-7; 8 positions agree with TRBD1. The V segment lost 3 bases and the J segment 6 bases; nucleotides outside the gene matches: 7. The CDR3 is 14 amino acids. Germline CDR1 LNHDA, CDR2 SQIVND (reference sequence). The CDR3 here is CASSISPGGREQYF. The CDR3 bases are TGTGCCAGTAGTATTTCCCCAGGGGGCCGCGAGCAGTACTTC.

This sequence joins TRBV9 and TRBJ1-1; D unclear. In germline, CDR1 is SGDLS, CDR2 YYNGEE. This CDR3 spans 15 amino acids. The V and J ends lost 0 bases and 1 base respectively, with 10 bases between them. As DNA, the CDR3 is TGTGCCAGCAGCGTAGCGACTTATACGAACACTGAAGCTTTCTTT. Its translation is CASSVATYTNTEAFF.

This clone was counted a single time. The CDR3 loop reads CATPGEYNSYEQYF. The CDR3 nucleotides are TGTGCCACCCCCGGGGAGTACAACTCCTACGAGCAGTACTTC. The V call is TRBV24-1, the J call TRBJ2-7; a weak D match, TRBD2 (5 bases). V was shortened by 9 bases and J by 0 bases, with 14 bases between the two germline ends. From germline, CDR1 is KGHDR and CDR2 SFDVKD. CDR3 length equals 14 residues.

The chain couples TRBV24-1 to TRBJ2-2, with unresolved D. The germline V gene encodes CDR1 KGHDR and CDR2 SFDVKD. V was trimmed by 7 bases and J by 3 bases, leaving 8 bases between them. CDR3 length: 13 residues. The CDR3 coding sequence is TGTGCCACCAGGGAGTCGGACACCGGGGAGCTGTTTTTT. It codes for CATRESDTGELFF.

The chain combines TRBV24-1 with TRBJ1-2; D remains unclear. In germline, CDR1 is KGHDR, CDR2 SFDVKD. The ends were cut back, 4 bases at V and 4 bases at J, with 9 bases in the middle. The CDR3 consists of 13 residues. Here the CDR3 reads CATSDEDFYGYTF. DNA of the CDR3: TGTGCCACCAGTGACGAGGATTTCTATGGCTACACCTTC.

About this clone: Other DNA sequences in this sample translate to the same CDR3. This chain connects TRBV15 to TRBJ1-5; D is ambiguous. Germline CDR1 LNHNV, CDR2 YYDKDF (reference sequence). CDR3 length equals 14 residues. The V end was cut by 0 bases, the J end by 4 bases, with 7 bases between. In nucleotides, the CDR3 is TGTGCCACCAGCAGAGATCGGGGAAATCAGCCCCAGCATTTT. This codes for CATSRDRGNQPQHF.

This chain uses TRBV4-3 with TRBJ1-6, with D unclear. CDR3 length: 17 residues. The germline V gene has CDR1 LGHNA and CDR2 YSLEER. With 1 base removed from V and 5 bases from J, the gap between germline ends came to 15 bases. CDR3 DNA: TGCGCCAGCAGCCAAGCCTCGTCTGGCATTAATAATTCACCCCTCCACTTT. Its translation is CASSQASSGINNSPLHF.

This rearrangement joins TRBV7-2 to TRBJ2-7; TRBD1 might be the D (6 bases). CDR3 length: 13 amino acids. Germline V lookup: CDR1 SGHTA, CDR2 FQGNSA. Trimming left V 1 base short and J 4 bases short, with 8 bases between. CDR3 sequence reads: CASSLEQGYEQYF. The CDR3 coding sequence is TGTGCCAGCAGCTTAGAGCAGGGGTACGAGCAGTACTTC.

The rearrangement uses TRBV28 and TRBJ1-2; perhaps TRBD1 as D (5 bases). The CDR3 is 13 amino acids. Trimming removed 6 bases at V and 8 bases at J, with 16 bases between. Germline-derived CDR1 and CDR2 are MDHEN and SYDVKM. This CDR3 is CASSSVQADGYTF. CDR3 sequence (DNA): TGTGCCAGCAGCTCCGTACAGGCGGACGGCTACACCTTC.

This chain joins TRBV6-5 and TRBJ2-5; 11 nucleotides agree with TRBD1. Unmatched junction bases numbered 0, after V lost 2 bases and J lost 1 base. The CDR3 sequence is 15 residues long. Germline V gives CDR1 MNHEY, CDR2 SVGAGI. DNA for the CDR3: TGTGCCAGCAGTTACGGGACAGGGGGCCAAGAGACCCAGTACTTC. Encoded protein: CASSYGTGGQETQYF.

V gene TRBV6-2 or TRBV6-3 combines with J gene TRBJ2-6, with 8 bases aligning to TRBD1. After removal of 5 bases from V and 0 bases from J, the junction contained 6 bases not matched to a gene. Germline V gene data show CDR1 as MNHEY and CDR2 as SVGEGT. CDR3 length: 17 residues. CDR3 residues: CASSRTGPGSGANVLTF. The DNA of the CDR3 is TGTGCCAGCAGTCGGACAGGGCCAGGCTCTGGGGCCAACGTCCTGACTTTC.

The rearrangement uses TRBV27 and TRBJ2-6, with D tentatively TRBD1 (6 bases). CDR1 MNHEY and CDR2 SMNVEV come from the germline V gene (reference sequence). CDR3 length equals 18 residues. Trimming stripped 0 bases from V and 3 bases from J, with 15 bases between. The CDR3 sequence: CASSLSTGIWGGANVLTF. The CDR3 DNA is TGTGCCAGCAGTTTATCAACAGGGATTTGGGGTGGGGCCAACGTCCTGACTTTC.

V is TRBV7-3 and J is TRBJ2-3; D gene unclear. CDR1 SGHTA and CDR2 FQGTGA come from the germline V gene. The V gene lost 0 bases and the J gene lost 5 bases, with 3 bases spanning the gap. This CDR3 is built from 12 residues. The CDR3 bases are TGTGCCAGCAGCTTAACTCGAGATACGCAGTATTTT. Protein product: CASSLTRDTQYF.

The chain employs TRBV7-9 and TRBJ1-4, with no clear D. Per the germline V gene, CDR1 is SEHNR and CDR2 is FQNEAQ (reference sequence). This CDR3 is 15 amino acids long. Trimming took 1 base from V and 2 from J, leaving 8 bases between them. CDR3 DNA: TGTGCCAGCAGCTTAGGTGGCAATACTAATGAAAAACTGTTTTTT. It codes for CASSLGGNTNEKLFF. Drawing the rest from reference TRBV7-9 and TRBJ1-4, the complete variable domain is DTGVSQNPRHKITKRGQNVTFRCDPISEHNRLYWYRQTLGQGPEFLTYFQNEAQLEKSRLLSDRFSAERPKGSFSTLEIQRTEQGDSAMYLCASSLGGNTNEKLFFGSGTQLSVL.

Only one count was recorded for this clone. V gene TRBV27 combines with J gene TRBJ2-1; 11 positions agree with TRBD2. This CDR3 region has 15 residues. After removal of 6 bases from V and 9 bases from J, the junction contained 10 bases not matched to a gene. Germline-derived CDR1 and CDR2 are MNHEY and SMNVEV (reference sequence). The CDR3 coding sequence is TGTGCCAGCAGGTCGTCTGGACTAGCGGGTAGTGAGCAGTTCTTC. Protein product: CASRSSGLAGSEQFF.

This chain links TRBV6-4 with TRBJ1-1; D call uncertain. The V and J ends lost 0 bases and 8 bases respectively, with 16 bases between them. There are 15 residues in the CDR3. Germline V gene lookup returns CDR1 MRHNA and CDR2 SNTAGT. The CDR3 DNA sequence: TGTGCCAGCAGTGACTCGACTATTGGGAGACCAGAAGCTTTCTTT. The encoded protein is CASSDSTIGRPEAFF.

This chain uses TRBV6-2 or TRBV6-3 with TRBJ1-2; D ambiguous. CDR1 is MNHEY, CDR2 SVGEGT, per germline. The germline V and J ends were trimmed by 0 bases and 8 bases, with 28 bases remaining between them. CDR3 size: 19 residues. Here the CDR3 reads CASSYSRASQLPDVWGYTF. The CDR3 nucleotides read TGTGCCAGCAGTTACTCGAGGGCGTCGCAGCTCCCCGATGTTTGGGGCTACACCTTC.

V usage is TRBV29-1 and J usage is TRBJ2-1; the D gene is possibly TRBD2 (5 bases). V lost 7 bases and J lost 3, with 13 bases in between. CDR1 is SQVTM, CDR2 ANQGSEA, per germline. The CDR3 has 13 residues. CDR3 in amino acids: CSARLPDYNEQFF. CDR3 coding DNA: TGCAGCGCCCGACTACCCGACTACAATGAGCAGTTCTTC.

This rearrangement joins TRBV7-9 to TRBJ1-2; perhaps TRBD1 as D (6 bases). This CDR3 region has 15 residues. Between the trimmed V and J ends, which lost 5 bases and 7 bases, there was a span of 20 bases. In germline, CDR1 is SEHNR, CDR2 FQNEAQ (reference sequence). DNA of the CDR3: TGTGCCAGCAGCCCCTTGGAGAGGGGACACCTTGGCTACACCTTC. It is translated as CASSPLERGHLGYTF.

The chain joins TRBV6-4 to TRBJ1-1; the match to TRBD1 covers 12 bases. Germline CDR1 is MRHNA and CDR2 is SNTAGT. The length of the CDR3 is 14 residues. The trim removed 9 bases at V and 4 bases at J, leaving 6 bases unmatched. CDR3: CASWDRGRSTEAFF. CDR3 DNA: TGTGCCAGTTGGGACAGGGGGCGTAGCACTGAAGCTTTCTTT.

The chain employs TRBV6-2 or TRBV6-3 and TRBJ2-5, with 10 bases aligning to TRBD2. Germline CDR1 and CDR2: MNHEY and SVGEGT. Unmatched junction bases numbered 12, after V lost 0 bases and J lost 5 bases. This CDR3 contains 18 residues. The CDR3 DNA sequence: TGTGCCAGCAGTTACTCGAACTGGAGACTAGCGGGTTTGGAGACCCAGTACTTC. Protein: CASSYSNWRLAGLETQYF.

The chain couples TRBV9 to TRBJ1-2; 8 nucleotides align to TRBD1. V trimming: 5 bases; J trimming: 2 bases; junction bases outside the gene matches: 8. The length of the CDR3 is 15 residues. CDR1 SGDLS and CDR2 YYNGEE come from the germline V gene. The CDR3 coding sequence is TGTGCCAGCAGTGTTGCAGGGGGCGCAAACTATGGCTACACCTTC. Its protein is CASSVAGGANYGYTF.

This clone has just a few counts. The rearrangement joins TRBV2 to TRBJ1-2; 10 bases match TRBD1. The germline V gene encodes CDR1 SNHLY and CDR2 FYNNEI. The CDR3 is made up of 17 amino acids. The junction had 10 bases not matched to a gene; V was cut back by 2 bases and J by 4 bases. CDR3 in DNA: TGTGCCAGCAGTGAAAGGGACAGGGGCACCAAGGTCTATGGCTACACCTTC. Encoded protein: CASSERDRGTKVYGYTF.

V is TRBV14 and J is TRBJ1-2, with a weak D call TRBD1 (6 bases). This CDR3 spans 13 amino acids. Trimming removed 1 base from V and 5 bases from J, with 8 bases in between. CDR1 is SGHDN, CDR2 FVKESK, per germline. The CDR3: CASSQVTGYGYTF. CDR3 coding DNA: TGTGCCAGCAGCCAAGTCACAGGGTATGGCTACACCTTC.

The CDR3 nucleotides are TGTGCAAGTCAGTGGGGATTAACAGGGGGTAACTATGGCTACACCTTC. Protein sequence: CASQWGLTGGNYGYTF. The chain joins TRBV12-2 to TRBJ1-2; the tabulated D call, TRBD1, remains unverified against the DNA. TRBV12-2 is an annotated pseudogene. This CDR3 is built from 16 residues.

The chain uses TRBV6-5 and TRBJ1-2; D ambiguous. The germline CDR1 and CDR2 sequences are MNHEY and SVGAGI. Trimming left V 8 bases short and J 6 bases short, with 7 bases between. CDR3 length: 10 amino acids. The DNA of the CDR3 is TGTGCCAGCCCCCAGGATGGCTACACCTTC. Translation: CASPQDGYTF.